The 15 T cell receptor beta chains listed next were all sequenced from one sample in a study of T cell responses to AZD1222 COVID-19 vaccine. Assay: immunoSEQ multiplex PCR; the TCRdb copy retains only in-frame clones and omits some. The data contain over 110,000 clones, over 85% of them seen just once; the ten biggest clones take up 5.5% to 6.5%. Here the sequenced sample was peripheral blood, taken on day 0 of AZD1222 vaccination. Receptor source: an adult in good health.

The genes are TRBV12-5 and TRBJ1-2; D unresolved. V was cut by 0 bases and J by 1 base, with 6 bases left in between. CDR3 size: 14 residues. CDR1 is LGHNT and CDR2 is FRNRAP in the germline V gene. The CDR3 sequence is CASGLVPDNYGYTF. The CDR3 bases are TGTGCTAGTGGTTTGGTCCCGGATAACTATGGCTACACCTTC.

The genes are TRBV27 and TRBJ1-5; D is ambiguous. V was pared by 3 bases and J by 1 base, with 19 bases between. CDR3 length: 18 residues. Germline V gene data show CDR1 as MNHEY and CDR2 as SMNVEV (reference sequence). For the CDR3, the DNA is TGTGCCAGCAGTTTTGTTGGGCCCGTCTCGATGAGCAATCAGCCCCAGCATTTT. This sequence encodes CASSFVGPVSMSNQPQHF.

The chain carries TRBV7-9 and TRBJ2-3; 12 bases are a match to TRBD2. Germline V gene data show CDR1 as SEHNR and CDR2 as FQNEAQ (reference sequence). V trimming: 1 base; J trimming: 4 bases; junction bases outside the gene matches: 3. The length of the CDR3 is 16 residues. CDR3 region: CASSLGLAGDSDTQYF. In nucleotides, the CDR3 is TGTGCCAGCAGCTTAGGACTAGCGGGAGATTCAGATACGCAGTATTTT.

The chain recombines TRBV12-3 or TRBV12-4 with TRBJ1-6; possibly TRBD1 for D (5 bases). V was cut by 2 bases and J by 13 bases, with 9 bases left in between. The length of the CDR3 is 12 residues. The CDR3 bases are TGTGCCAGCAGTTTACTGCAGGGTCCCCTCCACTTT. This gives the protein CASSLLQGPLHF.

CDR3 residues: CASSPQGNEQYF. The CDR3 bases are TGTGCCAGCAGCCCACAGGGGAACGAGCAGTACTTC. This chain joins TRBV14 and TRBJ2-7, with 7 bases fitting TRBD1. With V trimmed by 4 bases and J by 5 bases, 2 bases remained unmatched. This CDR3 is 12 amino acids long. Germline CDR1 SGHDN, CDR2 FVKESK.

The chain uses TRBV7-2 and TRBJ2-5, with 8 bases fitting TRBD1. Germline V gene data show CDR1 as SGHTA and CDR2 as FQGNSA. With V trimmed by 8 bases and J by 4 bases, 12 bases remained unmatched. The CDR3 runs to 15 residues. The CDR3 DNA sequence: TGTGCCAGCTCCCTCGGACAGGGTGGGGGAGAGACCCAGTACTTC. Protein product: CASSLGQGGGETQYF. The full variable domain, its missing parts supplied by reference TRBV7-2 and TRBJ2-5, is GAGVSQSPSNKVTEKGKDVELRCDPISGHTALYWYRQSLGQGLEFLIYFQGNSAPDKSGLPSDRFSAERTGGSVSTLTIQRTQQEDSAVYLCASSLGQGGGETQYFGPGTRLLVL.

The rearrangement joins TRBV6-2 or TRBV6-3 to TRBJ1-5; 8 bases map to TRBD1. V trimming: 0 bases; J trimming: 1 base; junction bases outside the gene matches: 8. The CDR3 consists of 18 residues. The V gene's germline CDR1 is MNHEY and CDR2 SVGEGT. Here the CDR3 reads CASSYSETGAMSNQPQHF. The DNA for the CDR3 is TGTGCCAGCAGTTACTCCGAGACAGGGGCAATGAGCAATCAGCCCCAGCATTTT.

J is TRBJ1-2 and V is TRBV7-9, with D possibly being TRBD1 (5 bases). V lost 2 bases to trimming and J lost 3 bases, with 7 bases between them. Germline V gene data show CDR1 as SEHNR and CDR2 as FQNEAQ (reference sequence). CDR3 length: 13 residues. CDR3 DNA: TGTGCCAGCAGCTTACAGGGATACTATGGCTACACCTTC. Amino acid sequence: CASSLQGYYGYTF.

The rearrangement uses TRBV24-1 and TRBJ2-3; D remains unclear. The V end lost 3 bases, the J end lost 5 bases, and 11 bases lay between the germline ends. CDR3 length: 14 amino acids. The germline gives CDR1 KGHDR, CDR2 SFDVKD. The CDR3 sequence: CATSDPSLRDTQYF. Here the CDR3 DNA reads TGTGCCACCAGTGATCCCTCACTGCGAGATACGCAGTATTTT.

The V gene is TRBV5-1, the J gene TRBJ1-1; D uncertain. There are 15 residues in the CDR3. Germline assignment: CDR1 SGHRS and CDR2 YFSETQ. Trimming removed 5 bases from V and 3 bases from J, with 17 bases in between. The CDR3 DNA reads as TGCGCCAGCAGTTCCCCGGTGAGCGGGTACACTGAAGCTTTCTTT. It encodes CASSSPVSGYTEAFF.

The chain employs TRBV28 and TRBJ2-1, with 7 bases matching TRBD1. CDR1 and CDR2 (germline): MDHEN, SYDVKM. The CDR3 contains 15 residues. The junction had 6 bases not matched to a gene; V was cut back by 3 bases and J by 4 bases. Here the CDR3 DNA reads TGTGCCAGCAGTTTGGCACAGGGGATATACAATGAGCAGTTCTTC. Its protein product is CASSLAQGIYNEQFF.

This chain uses TRBV11-1 with TRBJ2-7; 9 bases are shared with TRBD2. The germline V gene has CDR1 SGHAT and CDR2 FQDESV (reference sequence). The trim removed 3 bases at V and 6 bases at J, leaving 6 bases unmatched. The CDR3 spans 14 residues. The CDR3 nucleotides read TGTGCCAGCAGCTTTCGGGCGGGAGGGCGCGAGCAGTACTTC. Amino acid sequence: CASSFRAGGREQYF. Variable domain in full (rest from reference TRBV11-1 and TRBJ2-7): EAEVAQSPRYKITEKSQAVAFWCDPISGHATLYWYRQILGQGPELLVQFQDESVVDDSQLPKDRFSAERLKGVDSTLKIQPAELGDSAMYLCASSFRAGGREQYFGPGTRLTVT.

The rearrangement joins TRBV11-1 to TRBJ1-1; D gene uncertain. The CDR3 extends over 15 amino acids. CDR1 and CDR2 (germline): SGHAT, FQDESV (reference sequence). V was trimmed by 2 bases and J by 1 base, leaving 11 bases between them. The CDR3 protein is CASSLFSTENTEAFF. In nucleotides, the CDR3 is TGTGCCAGCAGCTTATTTTCTACGGAGAACACTGAAGCTTTCTTT.

J is TRBJ1-1 and V is TRBV18; D ambiguous. Germline-derived CDR1 and CDR2 are KGHSH and LQKENI. The CDR3 loop spans 14 amino acids. The V gene lost 1 base and the J gene lost 0 bases, with 6 bases spanning the gap. The CDR3 loop is CASSPLSMNTEAFF. Here the CDR3 DNA reads TGTGCCAGCTCACCACTCAGCATGAACACTGAAGCTTTCTTT.

The gene calls are TRBV7-3 and TRBJ1-5; D unresolved. Germline CDR1 reads SGHTA; CDR2 reads FQGTGA. The CDR3 runs to 13 residues. V was cut by 5 bases and J by 7 bases, with 12 bases left in between. CDR3 loop: CASSDGLRQPQHF. The CDR3 DNA is TGTGCCAGCAGCGACGGATTAAGGCAGCCCCAGCATTTT.